What follows are 26 T cell receptor beta chains derived from one specimen sequenced in a study of CD8 T cells in ankylosing spondylitis. Broader study findings: Among TCR beta sequences, a motif of roughly 8 highly homologous variants appeared characteristic of ankylosing spondylitis blood.

These receptors' antigens are unknown. MiXCR was run by TCRdb on the 5' RACE reads, yielding one entry per CDR3 protein. Of roughly 490,000 distinct CDR3 sequences in the sample, approximately 5.3% were seen once. Sequencing was performed on blood, either unsorted or a sorted T cell fraction (not recorded which). The receptors originated from a male donor with ankylosing spondylitis.

The V gene is TRBV7-3, the J gene TRBJ2-1, with 14 bases identical to TRBD2. CDR1 and CDR2 from the germline V gene are SGHTA and FQGTGA. The V gene end was trimmed by 3 bases and the J gene end by 1 base; junction bases not matched to a gene: 14. The CDR3 loop spans 21 amino acids. CDR3 DNA sequence: TGTGCCAGCAGCTTGACACTCCCGGGACTAGCGGGGGTTAGGTCCTACAATGAGCAGTTCTTC. This codes for CASSLTLPGLAGVRSYNEQFF.

This clonotype occurred many times. This chain uses TRBV5-1 with TRBJ2-1; D gene unclear. CDR1 is SGHRS and CDR2 is YFSETQ in the germline V gene. Trimming shortened V by 4 bases and J by 5 bases, and 7 bases separated the two germline ends. CDR3 length: 12 amino acids. CDR3 region: CASSPTHNEQFF. CDR3 nucleotide sequence: TGCGCCAGCAGCCCCACCCACAATGAGCAGTTCTTC.

Many counts were recorded for this clonotype. CDR3 protein: CASSFPAGVGGETQYF. For the CDR3, the DNA is TGTGCCAGCAGCTTCCCAGCGGGAGTCGGTGGAGAGACCCAGTACTTC. The genes are TRBV7-6 and TRBJ2-5; 8 nucleotides match TRBD2. The germline V gene has CDR1 SGHVS and CDR2 FNYEAQ. After removal of 3 bases from V and 4 bases from J, the junction contained 10 bases not matched to a gene. The CDR3 runs to 16 residues.

This clonotype was recorded at least ten times. V and J are TRBV5-6 and TRBJ2-4, with D perhaps TRBD1 or TRBD2 (5 bases each). CDR3 length equals 16 residues. The V end lost 1 base, the J end lost 5 bases, and 16 bases lay between the germline ends. Per the germline V gene, CDR1 is SGHDT and CDR2 is YYEEEE. The CDR3 here is CASSLFGGNTENIQYF. CDR3 in DNA: TGTGCCAGCAGCTTGTTTGGGGGTAATACCGAAAACATTCAGTACTTC.

Here the CDR3 reads CASSSSGPIEIQYF. In nucleotides, the CDR3 is TGTGCCAGCAGCTCGAGCGGCCCCATCGAGATTCAGTACTTC. The V and J genes are TRBV7-2 and TRBJ2-4, with D perhaps matching TRBD2 (5 bases). The CDR3 is made up of 14 amino acids. Germline V CDR1 and CDR2: SGHTA, FQGNSA. The V and J ends lost 4 bases and 10 bases respectively, with 17 bases between them.

There are many counts of this clonotype. The chain combines TRBV28 with TRBJ2-1; 9 nucleotides line up with TRBD2. J gave up 5 bases and V 7 bases, and 9 bases lay outside the gene matches. Germline V gene data show CDR1 as MDHEN and CDR2 as SYDVKM. The CDR3 runs to 15 residues. In nucleotides, the CDR3 is TGTGCCAGCACCGGGGGACTAGCTCCACACAATGAGCAGTTCTTC. Its protein product is CASTGGLAPHNEQFF.

CDR3: CASSPGRAKNIQYF. The CDR3 DNA follows: TGTGCCAGCTCACCAGGGAGAGCCAAAAACATTCAGTACTTC. The chain has TRBV18 and TRBJ2-4, with TRBD2 as a possible D gene (5 bases). This CDR3 region has 14 residues. Germline loops: CDR1 KGHSH, CDR2 LQKENI. Trimming took 2 bases from V and 0 from J, leaving 5 bases between them.

This clonotype came up many times. This sequence joins TRBV29-1 and TRBJ2-7, with a weak D call TRBD1 (6 bases). Trimming removed 4 bases from V and 4 bases from J, with 14 bases in between. The CDR3 runs to 13 residues. CDR1 SQVTM and CDR2 ANQGSEA come from the germline V gene. This chain's CDR3 is CSVVAQGRYEQYF. CDR3 nucleotides: TGCAGCGTTGTGGCACAGGGAAGGTACGAGCAGTACTTC.

This clonotype was seen many times. The chain uses TRBV5-1 and TRBJ2-7; D is uncertain. From germline, CDR1 is SGHRS and CDR2 YFSETQ. With 6 bases removed from V and 3 bases from J, the gap between germline ends came to 10 bases. This CDR3 is built from 12 residues. The CDR3, as DNA: TGCGCCAGCATTGACAACGGCTACGAGCAGTACTTC. Residues: CASIDNGYEQYF. Combining the CDR3 with reference TRBV5-1 and TRBJ2-7 gives the whole variable domain KAGVTQTPRYLIKTRGQQVTLSCSPISGHRSVSWYQQTPGQGLQFLFEYFSETQRNKGNFPGRFSGRQFSNSRSEMNVSTLELGDSALYLCASIDNGYEQYFGPGTRLTVT.

This clonotype appeared many times. The chain has TRBV3-1 and TRBJ2-5, with D perhaps matching TRBD2 (6 bases). Per the germline V gene, CDR1 is LGHDT and CDR2 is YNNKEL (reference sequence). There are 16 residues in the CDR3. V dropped 0 bases and J dropped 5 bases, with 16 bases sitting between them. CDR3 protein: CASSQDGGTAYETQYF. The CDR3 nucleotides are TGTGCCAGCAGCCAAGATGGAGGGACGGCCTACGAGACCCAGTACTTC.

The chain couples TRBV7-8 to TRBJ2-2, with 10 bases identical to TRBD2. The CDR3 consists of 15 residues. Germline V gene data show CDR1 as SGHVS and CDR2 as FQNEAQ. V shed 3 bases and J 4 bases; nucleotides not matched to a gene: 2. In DNA, the CDR3 is TGTGCCAGCAGCTTCGGGACTAGCGCCACCGGGGAGCTGTTTTTT. It codes for CASSFGTSATGELFF.

Concerning this clonotype: A much larger clone sits a single nucleotide away, making a read error possible. The gene calls are TRBV7-9 and TRBJ2-1; TRBD2 matches at 12 bases. The CDR3 consists of 16 residues. Germline-derived CDR1 and CDR2 are SEHNR and FQNEAQ (reference sequence). The V gene end was trimmed by 10 bases and the J gene end by 2 bases; junction bases not matched to a gene: 9. The CDR3 region has the DNA TGTGCCACCAAACCCTGGACTAGCGGGACCTACAATGAGCAGTTCTTC. This translates into CATKPWTSGTYNEQFF.

The genes are TRBV5-1 and TRBJ1-1; D is unresolved. The CDR3 runs 17 residues. Germline V lookup: CDR1 SGHRS, CDR2 YFSETQ. With 0 bases removed from V and 4 bases from J, the gap between germline ends came to 19 bases. The CDR3 sequence is CASSLGSGGPGITEAFF. CDR3 in DNA: TGCGCCAGCAGCTTGGGTTCGGGCGGTCCGGGGATCACTGAAGCTTTCTTT.

This clonotype was detected many times. The chain uses TRBV7-2 and TRBJ2-2; no definite D call. With 0 bases removed from V and 3 bases from J, the gap between germline ends came to 2 bases. Germline CDR1 reads SGHTA; CDR2 reads FQGNSA. The CDR3 consists of 13 residues. CDR3 in DNA: TGTGCCAGCAGCTTAGCCCACACCGGGGAGCTGTTTTTT. Its protein product is CASSLAHTGELFF. Based on the CDR3 plus reference TRBV7-2 and TRBJ2-2, the full variable domain is GAGVSQSPSNKVTEKGKDVELRCDPISGHTALYWYRQSLGQGLEFLIYFQGNSAPDKSGLPSDRFSAERTGGSVSTLTIQRTQQEDSAVYLCASSLAHTGELFFGEGSRLTVL.

This clonotype was recorded many times. The V call is TRBV10-3, the J call TRBJ1-1, with D perhaps TRBD1 (5 bases). V dropped 10 bases and J dropped 7 bases, with 19 bases sitting between them. The CDR3 consists of 13 residues. CDR1 and CDR2 from the germline V gene are ENHRY and SYGVKD. CDR3 sequence reads: CATGEGRHFEAFF. The CDR3 bases are TGTGCCACCGGGGAGGGGAGACACTTTGAAGCTTTCTTT.

This clonotype was seen only a few times. V is TRBV11-2 and J is TRBJ2-5; D ambiguous. CDR1 SGHAT and CDR2 FQNNGV come from the germline V gene. CDR3 length: 13 residues. V dropped 0 bases and J dropped 3 bases, with 5 bases sitting between them. The CDR3 sequence is CASSLDQEETQYF. In DNA, the CDR3 is TGTGCCAGCAGCTTAGATCAGGAAGAGACCCAGTACTTC.

This clonotype came up many times. This chain uses TRBV6-2 or TRBV6-3 with TRBJ1-1, with D tentatively TRBD1 (5 bases). Germline CDR1 and CDR2: MNHEY and SVGEGT. The ends were cut back, 2 bases at V and 1 base at J, with 8 bases in the middle. The CDR3 sequence is 14 residues long. CDR3 nucleotide sequence: TGTGCCAGCAGTTACCACACAGGGAACACTGAAGCTTTCTTT. It specifies CASSYHTGNTEAFF.

This clonotype came up many times. The chain uses TRBV10-3 and TRBJ2-3; 11 bases agree with TRBD2. Germline V gives CDR1 ENHRY, CDR2 SYGVKD. V lost 6 bases to trimming and J lost 4 bases; unmatched junction nucleotides: 3. The CDR3 has 14 residues. The CDR3 nucleotides are TGTGCCATCAGCACTAGCGGGGGCTCAGATACGCAGTATTTT. Amino acids: CAISTSGGSDTQYF.

The chain carries TRBV7-2 and TRBJ2-1; 7 bases are a match to TRBD1. The CDR3 is 17 amino acids. The germline gives CDR1 SGHTA, CDR2 FQGNSA. The junction had 13 bases not matched to a gene; V was cut back by 4 bases and J by 4 bases. CDR3 residues: CASSSLTGRSPYNEQFF. The CDR3 region has the DNA TGTGCCAGCAGCTCCCTGACAGGGCGGTCTCCTTACAATGAGCAGTTCTTC.

This clonotype was recorded many times. The V and J genes are TRBV27 and TRBJ2-1; D ambiguous. The V gene lost 7 bases and the J gene lost 7 bases, with 14 bases spanning the gap. Germline V gene lookup returns CDR1 MNHEY and CDR2 SMNVEV (reference sequence). The length of the CDR3 is 13 residues. The CDR3 nucleotides are TGTGCCAGCACCCGCTCCCTCGCAAATGAGCAGTTCTTC. The encoded protein is CASTRSLANEQFF.

This chain joins TRBV28 and TRBJ2-2; TRBD2 agrees at 9 bases. V shed 7 bases, J shed 6 bases, and the junction held 12 bases outside the gene matches. CDR3 length: 16 amino acids. Germline CDR1 reads MDHEN; CDR2 reads SYDVKM. CDR3 amino acids: CASTLRGAGGAGELFF. CDR3 sequence (DNA): TGTGCCAGCACCTTGCGGGGTGCGGGAGGGGCCGGGGAGCTGTTTTTT.

The chain carries TRBV7-3 and TRBJ2-1; 11 nucleotides align to TRBD1. Trimming took 5 bases from V and 6 from J; bases not matched to a gene: 12. Germline V gene lookup returns CDR1 SGHTA and CDR2 FQGTGA. The length of the CDR3 is 17 residues. CDR3 nucleotides: TGTGCCAGCAGCCCCAATCACGGGACAGGGGGTTCCAATGAGCAGTTCTTC. Translating gives CASSPNHGTGGSNEQFF.

This clonotype showed up many times. The chain recombines TRBV7-9 with TRBJ2-7, with 8 bases matching TRBD2. This CDR3 is built from 15 residues. CDR1 and CDR2 from the germline V gene are SEHNR and FQNEAQ (reference sequence). The junction had 4 bases not matched to a gene; V was cut back by 1 base and J by 2 bases. The CDR3 nucleotides are TGTGCCAGCAGCTTAGTGGGGACTAGAACCTACGAGCAGTACTTC. It is translated as CASSLVGTRTYEQYF.

This clonotype was observed at least ten times. The J gene is TRBJ2-7, the V gene TRBV5-1; D is perhaps TRBD1 (6 bases). CDR3 length equals 13 residues. Between the trimmed V and J ends, which lost 0 bases and 13 bases, there was a span of 17 bases. Germline loops: CDR1 SGHRS, CDR2 YFSETQ. The CDR3 DNA sequence: TGCGCCAGCAGCTTGGATACAGGGAGAGAACGATACTTC. This encodes CASSLDTGRERYF. Complete variable domain (other parts from reference TRBV5-1 and TRBJ2-7): KAGVTQTPRYLIKTRGQQVTLSCSPISGHRSVSWYQQTPGQGLQFLFEYFSETQRNKGNFPGRFSGRQFSNSRSEMNVSTLELGDSALYLCASSLDTGRERYFGPGTRLTVT.

This clonotype was observed at least ten times. The chain uses TRBV20-1 and TRBJ2-1; 10 positions match TRBD2. The CDR3 is 15 amino acids. Germline V gene data show CDR1 as DFQATT and CDR2 as SNEGSKA (reference sequence). Trimming removed 0 bases from V and 7 bases from J; junction bases left unmatched: 6. The CDR3 loop is CSARDPSGGDNEQFF. The CDR3 DNA reads as TGCAGTGCTAGAGATCCTAGCGGGGGAGATAATGAGCAGTTCTTC.

This clonotype was observed many times. The chain joins TRBV5-1 to TRBJ2-5; D not resolved. The CDR3 length is 14 residues. V shed 6 bases and J shed 1 base, with 13 bases lying between them. The V gene's germline CDR1 is SGHRS and CDR2 YFSETQ. The CDR3 region is CASTIGPIQETQYF. In nucleotides, the CDR3 is TGCGCCAGCACCATCGGACCGATCCAAGAGACCCAGTACTTC.